This TCR beta chain derives from a study of OX40 agonist ivuxolimab in advanced cancers. Study at large: Among those enrolled, mean age was 60 years (range about 23 to 85) and 75% to 85% were male.

The method was immunoSEQ multiplex PCR; TCRdb's version includes in-frame clones alone and lacks a portion of them. The table has around 50,000 clones, about four fifths seen once. Study-wide results and limits: CD4+ T cells averaged fewer expanded clones than CD8+ T cells.

Regarding this clone: Its target is unknown.

The TCR comes from an adult with an advanced solid tumor such as melanoma, head and neck, liver or kidney cancer. Material: CD4+ or CD8+ T cells sorted from blood, obtained in a trial of the OX40 agonist ivuxolimab.

CDR3 coding DNA: TGTGCCAGCAGCTCCCTAAGGAGGGGCAGAGGTATCTATGGCTACACCTTC. Protein: CASSSLRRGRGIYGYTF. The rearrangement links TRBV11-2 to TRBJ1-2; perhaps TRBD1 as D (5 bases). This CDR3 contains 17 residues. From germline, CDR1 is SGHAT and CDR2 FQNNGV. Trimming took off 4 bases at V and 4 bases at J, with 22 bases between the two ends.